This is a list of T cell receptor beta chains from one sample in a study of T cells in Graves' hyperthyroidism and ophthalmopathy. TCRdb ran MiXCR on the multiplex PCR reads and lists one entry per CDR3 protein. The top ten clones hold about 7% of a sample with about 590,000 distinct CDR3 sequences, approximately 14% of them seen once. Sequenced input: blood. The receptors were gathered from a woman under 30 with Graves' ophthalmopathy. Both conserved end residues are part of each CDR3. The D gene is left open where the match is weak. Not every row has a clone size; where given, it reads once, few, many or a size class.

D | J | size | V | DNA | CDR3
NA | TRBJ1-2 | many | TRBV6-1 | TGTGCCAGCAGTCCTTTCGGGCAAGAGACCTTATATGGCTACACCTTC | CASSPFGQETLYGYTF
NA | TRBJ1-5 | NA | TRBV28 | TGTGCCAGCAGGGAGATCATTACAGGGAATAATCTGCCCCAGCATTTT | CASREIITGNNLPQHF
NA | TRBJ2-7 | few | TRBV12-3/TRBV12-4 | TGTGCCAGCAGTCCTCCCACCCCAGGTTCCCACGAGCAGTACTTC | CASSPPTPGSHEQYF
NA | TRBJ2-3 | many | TRBV12-3/TRBV12-4 | TGTGCCAGCAGTCCAGAAGGGGCTAGCACAGATACGCAGTATTTT | CASSPEGASTDTQYF
NA | TRBJ2-1 | many | TRBV12-5 | NA | CASGLAQATMTLYNEQFF
NA | TRBJ2-1 | many | TRBV7-9 | TGTGCCAGCAGCTCAACCGGCCTAGCGAACAATGAGCAGTTCTTC | CASSSTGLANNEQFF
NA | TRBJ1-6 | few | TRBV20-1 | TGCAGTGCTAGACTTATGACTGGACTCCCCCATAATTCACCCCTCCACTTT | CSARLMTGLPHNSPLHF
NA | TRBJ1-5 | many | TRBV6-1 | TGTGCCAGCAGTGCCAGGTCCTATAGCAATCAGCCCCAGCATTTT | CASSARSYSNQPQHF
TRBD1 | TRBJ1-4 | NA | TRBV11-3 | TGTGCCAGCGCCTCGGGACAGAGTAATGAAAAACTGTTTTTT | CASASGQSNEKLFF
NA | TRBJ2-3 | few | TRBV24-1 | TGTGCCACCAGTGGGGACTCTACTTTCACAGATACGCAGTATTTT | CATSGDSTFTDTQYF
TRBD1 | TRBJ1-5 | few | TRBV20-1 | TGCAGTGCTAGGAAGGGGGCCAGCAATCAGCCCCAGCATTTT | CSARKGASNQPQHF
NA | TRBJ2-7 | many | TRBV28 | TGTGCCAGCAGTTTAAACACGGTATCCTACGAGCAGTACTTC | CASSLNTVSYEQYF
NA | TRBJ2-1 | many | TRBV6-2/TRBV6-3 | TGTGCCAGCAGTTACTCGGCGGGGGCGCGCAATGAGCAGTTCTTC | CASSYSAGARNEQFF
NA | TRBJ1-5 | many | TRBV6-5 | TGTGCCAGCAGTTACTCCAGGGGCGAAGGCAATCAGCCCCAGCATTTT | CASSYSRGEGNQPQHF
TRBD2 | TRBJ2-1 | NA | TRBV7-3 | TGTGCCAGCAGCCTCCTAGTTAGCGGGACTTACAATGAGCAGTTCTTC | CASSLLVSGTYNEQFF
TRBD2 | TRBJ2-5 | many | TRBV11-2 | TGTGCCAGCAGCTCCGGACTAGCGGAGACCCAGTACTTC | CASSSGLAETQYF
TRBD1 | TRBJ2-7 | many | TRBV28 | TGTGCCAGCAGTCTCGACCCGGGACAGGGGGCCGAGCAGTACTTC | CASSLDPGQGAEQYF
NA | TRBJ1-1 | many | TRBV7-8 | TGTGCCAGCAGCTTAGCGAGTTGGGGCAGGGATGGTGAAGCTTTCTTT | CASSLASWGRDGEAFF
NA | TRBJ2-3 | many | TRBV4-3 | TGCGCCAGCAGCCAAGATAAGGGAGATACGCAGTATTTT | CASSQDKGDTQYF
NA | TRBJ2-3 | NA | TRBV2 | TGTGCCAGCACTCACAGCACAGATACGCAGTATTTT | CASTHSTDTQYF
NA | TRBJ2-5 | many | TRBV10-3 | TGTGCCATCAGTGATGCTCGGCGTGACCAAGAGACCCAGTACTTC | CAISDARRDQETQYF
NA | TRBJ2-1 | NA | TRBV14 | TGTGCCAGCAGCCAAGTCTCACTCTACAATGAGCAGTTCTTC | CASSQVSLYNEQFF
NA | TRBJ2-7 | NA | TRBV12-3/TRBV12-4 | TGTGCCAGCAGTTTAGCCGCCGGGCCCTACGAGCAGTACTTC | CASSLAAGPYEQYF
NA | TRBJ1-2 | NA | TRBV4-3 | TGCGCCAGCAGCCCGTACCACCTTGGGAGGCATATTGCCTATGGCTACACCTTC | CASSPYHLGRHIAYGYTF
TRBD1 | TRBJ2-7 | NA | TRBV4-3 | TGCGCCAGCAGCCAAGTGTGGATTGGGGACAGGGGGTCTTACGAGCAGTACTTC | CASSQVWIGDRGSYEQYF
NA | TRBJ1-5 | many | TRBV28 | TGTGCCAGCAGTTTTTCTCAGATACACCAGCCCCAGCATTTT | CASSFSQIHQPQHF
NA | TRBJ1-5 | many | TRBV20-1 | TGCAGTGTTCTCCTTAGCAATCAGCCCCAGCATTTT | CSVLLSNQPQHF
NA | TRBJ2-1 | many | TRBV6-1 | TGTGCCAGCGCCCCAATGGCAGGGGGGTACAATGAGCAGTTCTTC | CASAPMAGGYNEQFF
TRBD2 | TRBJ2-7 | few | TRBV15 | TGTGCCACCAGCCCACTCGGGAGGGCTTACGAGCAGTACTTC | CATSPLGRAYEQYF